Listed below are T cell receptor beta chains from one sample, sequenced in a study of T-cell reconstitution after alpha-beta-depleted transplantation in children. TCRdb re-called the PCR reads through MiXCR, storing one row per CDR3 protein. In the table there are about 400,000 distinct CDR3 sequences, over 20% of which are singletons. The material was PBMCs from the stem cell graft donor, obtained from the stem cell graft. These receptors were collected from a human donor who donated a stem cell graft to a child with acute myeloid leukemia. CDR3s include the opening cysteine and the closing phenylalanine or tryptophan. Fields, in order: D gene, V gene, CDR3 length, clone size, J gene, CDR3 protein, CDR3 DNA. The D gene is left open where the match is weak. Rows give clone size only sometimes, using once, few, many, or a class for an expanded clone.

TRBD2	TRBV20-1	18	many	TRBJ2-1	CSARGSASGRGEMNEQFF	TGCAGTGCTAGGGGGTCGGCTAGCGGGAGAGGAGAAATGAATGAGCAGTTCTTC
TRBD1	TRBV5-1	17	once	TRBJ2-7	CASSSPLMGQGIYEQYF	TGCGCCAGCAGCTCCCCCCTTATGGGACAGGGAATCTACGAGCAGTACTTC
NA	TRBV24-1	14	many	TRBJ2-3	CATSDPRSTDTQYF	TGTGCCACCAGTGACCCGAGGAGCACAGATACGCAGTATTTT
NA	TRBV29-1	13	few	TRBJ2-7	CSVVKQGRDEQYF	TGCAGCGTTGTAAAGCAGGGAAGGGACGAGCAGTACTTC
TRBD2	TRBV6-1	15	few	TRBJ2-1	CASSDRLAEYNEQFF	TGTGCCAGCAGTGACCGACTAGCGGAATACAATGAGCAGTTCTTC
TRBD1	TRBV12-3/TRBV12-4	14	many	TRBJ2-7	CASSLGGQIYEQYF	TGTGCCAGCAGTTTAGGGGGACAGATATACGAGCAGTACTTC
NA	TRBV6-6	11	many	TRBJ2-7	CASRSYYEQYF	TGTGCCAGCAGAAGCTACTACGAGCAGTACTTC
TRBD2	TRBV20-1	16	few	TRBJ2-5	CSAINGASGRLETQYF	TGCAGTGCTATTAACGGGGCTAGCGGGAGATTAGAGACCCAGTACTTC
TRBD2	TRBV18	16	few	TRBJ2-1	CASSQSLAGLQGEQFF	TGTGCCAGCTCACAATCCCTAGCGGGACTCCAGGGCGAGCAGTTCTTC
NA	TRBV12-3/TRBV12-4	14	NA	TRBJ2-7	CASSYRGSKYEQYF	TGTGCCAGCAGTTATCGGGGGTCCAAGTACGAGCAGTACTTC
TRBD2	TRBV29-1	14	few	TRBJ2-3	CSVGRGRRTDTQYF	TGCAGCGTGGGGCGCGGGAGGCGCACAGATACGCAGTATTTT
NA	TRBV7-9	13	many	TRBJ1-1	CASSRTENTEAFF	TGTGCCAGCAGCCGGACCGAGAACACTGAAGCTTTCTTT
TRBD2	TRBV7-3	17	few	TRBJ2-1	CASSPTTSSASYNEQFF	TGTGCCAGCAGCCCAACGACTAGCTCAGCTTCCTACAATGAGCAGTTCTTC
TRBD2	TRBV29-1	14	NA	TRBJ2-3	CSVATSGNTDTQYF	TGCAGCGTTGCCACTAGCGGGAACACAGATACGCAGTATTTT
NA	TRBV9	12	NA	TRBJ2-1	CASSGSNPEQFF	TGTGCCAGCAGCGGATCGAACCCCGAGCAGTTCTTC
NA	TRBV5-5	15	NA	TRBJ2-7	CASSLAPGGSYEQYF	TGTGCCAGCAGCTTGGCACCCGGTGGCTCCTACGAGCAGTACTTC
NA	TRBV27	16	NA	TRBJ2-2	CASSLLEVVGRGELFF	TGTGCCAGCAGTTTATTGGAAGTTGTGGGACGCGGGGAGCTGTTTTTT